What follows are 21 T cell receptor beta chains derived from one specimen sequenced in a study of blood T cell repertoires in COVID-19. Measured with immunoSEQ multiplex PCR; TCRdb has only the in-frame clones, and not every one. The sample lists about 170,000 clones, roughly 81% occurring once. Sequencing was done on a sample of peripheral blood. All receptors come from a man between 35 and 55 years old who had recovered from COVID-19.

The chain combines TRBV7-2 with TRBJ1-1; D remains unclear. Germline V CDR1 and CDR2: SGHTA, FQGNSA. The CDR3 is 13 amino acids. V lost 3 bases and J lost 0, with 5 bases in between. The CDR3 loop is CASSLFMNTEAFF. DNA of the CDR3: TGTGCCAGCAGCTTGTTCATGAACACTGAAGCTTTCTTT.

The chain is built from TRBV27 and TRBJ2-3; TRBD2 matches 7 bases. Germline CDR1 reads MNHEY; CDR2 reads SMNVEV (reference sequence). The CDR3 length is 15 residues. Trimming cost V 1 base and J 6 bases; bases outside gene matches: 7. In nucleotides, the CDR3 is TGTGCCAGCAGTTTATATCCTAGCGGTGCGGATACGCAGTATTTT. The encoded protein is CASSLYPSGADTQYF.

This clone has only one observation. This chain joins TRBV4-2 and TRBJ2-7, with TRBD2 identical over 10 bases. The CDR3 has 16 residues. CDR1 and CDR2 from the germline V gene are LGHNA and YNFKEQ. After removal of 1 base from V and 3 bases from J, the junction contained 6 bases not matched to a gene. CDR3 region: CASSQGRSSGSYEQYF. DNA for the CDR3: TGTGCCAGCAGCCAAGGACGTTCTAGCGGGAGCTACGAGCAGTACTTC.

The chain joins TRBV30 to TRBJ1-3; D is unclear. V lost 7 bases, J lost 3 bases, and 13 bases lay in between. The germline V gene encodes CDR1 GTSNPN and CDR2 SVGIG (reference sequence). This CDR3 comprises 13 residues. The CDR3 nucleotides read TGTGCCTCAGGACCGGGGATTGGAAACACCATATATTTT. Translated: CASGPGIGNTIYF.

The chain has TRBV2 and TRBJ1-5; no reliable D call. There are 13 residues in the CDR3. The germline gives CDR1 SNHLY, CDR2 FYNNEI. Trimming stripped 1 base from V and 7 bases from J, with 8 bases between. CDR3 nucleotides: TGTGCCAGCAGTGAAGTCAAGAGCCAGCCCCAGCATTTT. Translated: CASSEVKSQPQHF.

The V gene is TRBV5-1, the J gene TRBJ1-2, with 8 bases aligning to TRBD1. CDR3 size: 15 residues. Trimming removed 4 bases from V and 4 bases from J; junction bases left unmatched: 9. Germline CDR1 SGHRS, CDR2 YFSETQ. In nucleotides, the CDR3 is TGCGCCAGCAGCACAGGGGACAGGATGGGCTATGGCTACACCTTC. Translated, it gives CASSTGDRMGYGYTF.

The V call is TRBV11-1, the J call TRBJ2-1; the match to TRBD1 covers 10 bases. The CDR3 extends over 15 amino acids. Trimming at V came to 5 bases and at J to 8 bases, leaving 9 bases not matched to a gene. Germline assignment: CDR1 SGHAT and CDR2 FQDESV (reference sequence). The CDR3 reads CASSPDRGQGDEQFF. In DNA form, the CDR3 reads TGTGCCAGCAGCCCAGACAGGGGGCAAGGGGATGAGCAGTTCTTC.

The chain recombines TRBV19 with TRBJ1-2; weak D call: TRBD1 (5 bases). V was shortened by 5 bases and J by 4 bases, with 17 bases between the two germline ends. The CDR3 is 15 amino acids. Per germline, CDR1 LNHDA and CDR2 SQIVND (reference sequence). CDR3 nucleotide sequence: TGTGCCAGTAGTCTCCCAGGGCAGGTGTTCTATGGCTACACCTTC. Protein: CASSLPGQVFYGYTF.

The V and J genes are TRBV18 and TRBJ1-2; 7 nucleotides align to TRBD1. The CDR3 loop spans 15 amino acids. J gave up 4 bases and V 2 bases, and 7 bases lay outside the gene matches. The germline V gene has CDR1 KGHSH and CDR2 LQKENI. The CDR3, as DNA: TGTGCCAGCTCACCAGGGACAGCCGGGGCCTATGGCTACACCTTC. This gives the protein CASSPGTAGAYGYTF. The full variable domain, rest sourced from reference TRBV18 and TRBJ1-2, is NAGVMQNPRHLVRRRGQEARLRCSPMKGHSHVYWYRQLPEEGLKFMVYLQKENIIDESGMPKERFSAEFPKEGPSILRIQQVVRGDSAAYFCASSPGTAGAYGYTFGSGTRLTVV.

This clone turned up a few times. The genes are TRBV5-4 and TRBJ2-2; 9 positions agree with TRBD2. This CDR3 is 18 amino acids long. Germline V CDR1 and CDR2: SGHNT, YYREEE (reference sequence). Trimming took 5 bases from V and 5 from J; bases not matched to a gene: 16. In nucleotides, the CDR3 is TGTGCCAGCAGTCCCAGTGTTAGCGGGAGTTCTGGAACCGGGGAGCTGTTTTTT. Translation gives CASSPSVSGSSGTGELFF.

The chain joins TRBV28 to TRBJ2-1, with D maybe TRBD2 (6 bases). The CDR3 spans 16 residues. Germline CDR1 reads MDHEN; CDR2 reads SYDVKM. Trimming left V 5 bases short and J 4 bases short, with 18 bases between. The CDR3 spells CASSTPGRRTYNEQFF. CDR3 DNA: TGTGCCAGCAGTACGCCGGGGAGGAGGACATACAATGAGCAGTTCTTC.

The chain joins TRBV7-6 to TRBJ2-3; no definite D call. CDR3 length: 22 amino acids. Germline V gene lookup returns CDR1 SGHVS and CDR2 FNYEAQ. The V end lost 1 base, the J end lost 0 bases, and 29 bases lay between the germline ends. The CDR3 bases are TGTGCCAGCAGCTTAGAACCCCCTAGAGGCCCCCTAGATTACACTAGCACAGATACGCAGTATTTT. As protein: CASSLEPPRGPLDYTSTDTQYF.

Comments on this clone: At the DNA level, this CDR3 is encoded by other sequences in the same sample as well. V gene TRBV28 combines with J gene TRBJ2-7, with 7 bases that match TRBD2. Per germline, CDR1 MDHEN and CDR2 SYDVKM. CDR3 length equals 14 residues. V was clipped by 3 bases and J by 3 bases; unmatched bases: 5. The CDR3 DNA sequence: TGTGCCAGCAGTTTTTTGGGCGGGAGCTACGAGCAGTACTTC. Amino acid sequence: CASSFLGGSYEQYF.

The CDR3 protein is CASSPIGQGGSNQPQHF. The CDR3 nucleotides read TGTGCCAGCAGCCCAATCGGACAGGGGGGGAGCAATCAGCCCCAGCATTTT. The chain links TRBV7-9 to TRBJ1-5, with TRBD1 matching over 10 bases. The CDR3 spans 17 residues. In germline, CDR1 is SEHNR, CDR2 FQNEAQ (reference sequence). The trim removed 5 bases at V and 1 base at J, leaving 8 bases unmatched.

The J gene is TRBJ2-3, the V gene TRBV18; 8 nucleotides align to TRBD2. Germline V gene lookup returns CDR1 KGHSH and CDR2 LQKENI. Unmatched junction bases numbered 13, after V lost 3 bases and J lost 5 bases. The CDR3 contains 17 residues. CDR3: CASSPSGTSPRGDTQYF. CDR3 DNA: TGTGCCAGCTCACCTAGCGGGACTAGTCCTCGGGGAGATACGCAGTATTTT.

This clone appeared a single time. The chain has TRBV7-2 and TRBJ2-1; TRBD2 aligns across 10 bases. Germline V gene data show CDR1 as SGHTA and CDR2 as FQGNSA. The V gene end was trimmed by 7 bases and the J gene end by 7 bases; junction bases not matched to a gene: 10. The CDR3 is 15 residues long. The CDR3 DNA reads as TGTGCCAGCATCCCGAGCGGGGGGGTTCAGAATGAGCAGTTCTTC. Encoded protein: CASIPSGGVQNEQFF.

V and J are TRBV7-9 and TRBJ2-2; a weak D match, TRBD2 (5 bases). The CDR3 totals 16 residues. Trimming left V 2 bases short and J 4 bases short, with 14 bases between. Germline CDR1 reads SEHNR; CDR2 reads FQNEAQ (reference sequence). CDR3 amino acids: CASSLSGGLTTGELFF. For the CDR3, the DNA is TGTGCCAGCAGCTTAAGTGGCGGGCTGACCACCGGGGAGCTGTTTTTT.

The chain joins TRBV6-5 to TRBJ2-5; tentatively, D is TRBD1 (5 bases). The CDR3 extends over 13 amino acids. Germline lookup yields CDR1 MNHEY and CDR2 SVGAGI. V was pared by 2 bases and J by 5 bases, with 9 bases between. The CDR3 DNA reads as TGTGCCAGCAGTTACGGGGCTGAGGAGACCCAGTACTTC. Its protein is CASSYGAEETQYF.

The chain carries TRBV5-1 and TRBJ2-6; 13 bases fit TRBD2. With V trimmed by 1 base and J by 3 bases, 1 base remained unmatched. The CDR3 runs 17 residues. Looked up from germline, CDR1 is SGHRS and CDR2 is YFSETQ. CDR3 residues: CASSLRLAGGGANVLTF. As DNA, the CDR3 is TGCGCCAGCAGCTTGAGACTAGCGGGAGGTGGGGCCAACGTCCTGACTTTC.

The rearrangement links TRBV28 to TRBJ2-2; D unresolved. Germline V gene sequence: CDR1 MDHEN, CDR2 SYDVKM. This CDR3 comprises 16 residues. V lost 1 base and J lost 4, with 13 bases in between. In DNA form, the CDR3 reads TGTGCCAGCAGTTTATATACCCTATCGGGCACCGGGGAGCTGTTTTTT. Protein sequence: CASSLYTLSGTGELFF.

The chain combines TRBV6-5 with TRBJ1-2; D is unresolved. The CDR3 contains 13 residues. Germline V gene sequence: CDR1 MNHEY, CDR2 SVGAGI. The V and J ends lost 2 bases and 1 base respectively, with 5 bases between them. CDR3 amino acids: CASSYEGNYGYTF. CDR3 DNA sequence: TGTGCCAGCAGTTACGAGGGTAACTATGGCTACACCTTC.